The present entry profiles one T cell receptor delta chain with its context. Its specificity is unknown. This sequence is one base from a far larger clone and is likely a read error. The identical CDR3 is also encoded by other nucleotide sequences in the sample. These data come from a study of gamma delta lymphoproliferative disorders and STAT genes. Across the study: The LymphoTrack Dx TCRG Assay amplified gamma chains from at least 50 ng of genomic DNA. Study-wide results and limits: Most major patient clonotypes were shared with at least one healthy donor.

CDR1 and CDR2 (germline): TSWWSYY, QGS. The CDR3 runs 21 residues. TCRdb made new clone calls on the multiplex PCR reads using CATT. The sample contains 1,500 to 2,000 delta-chain clones, roughly 2.9% of which appear only once. Genomic DNA from isolated PBMCs served as the sequencing template. Healthy adult blood donors, age- and sex-matched, served as controls. The rearrangement links TRDV1 to TRDJ1, with 10 bases matching TRDD3. This TCR was sampled from a human donor in good health. The sample consisted of blood. This chain's CDR3 is CALGVEPQYWGIGGYTDKLIF. CDR3 sequence (DNA): TGTGCTCTTGGGGTCGAACCCCAGTACTGGGGGATTGGGGGGTACACCGATAAACTCATCTTC.